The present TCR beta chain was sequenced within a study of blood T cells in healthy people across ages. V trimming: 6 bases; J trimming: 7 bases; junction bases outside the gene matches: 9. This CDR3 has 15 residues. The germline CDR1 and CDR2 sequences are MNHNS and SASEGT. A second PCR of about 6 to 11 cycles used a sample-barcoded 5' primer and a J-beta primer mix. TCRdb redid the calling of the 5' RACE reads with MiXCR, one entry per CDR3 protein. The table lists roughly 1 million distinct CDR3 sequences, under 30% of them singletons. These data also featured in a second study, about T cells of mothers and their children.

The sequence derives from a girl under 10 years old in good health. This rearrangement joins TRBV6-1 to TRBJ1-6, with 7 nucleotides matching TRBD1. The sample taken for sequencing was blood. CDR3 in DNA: TGTGCCAGCAGCGCACAGGGGATGGGCAATTCACCCCTCCACTTT. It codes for CASSAQGMGNSPLHF.